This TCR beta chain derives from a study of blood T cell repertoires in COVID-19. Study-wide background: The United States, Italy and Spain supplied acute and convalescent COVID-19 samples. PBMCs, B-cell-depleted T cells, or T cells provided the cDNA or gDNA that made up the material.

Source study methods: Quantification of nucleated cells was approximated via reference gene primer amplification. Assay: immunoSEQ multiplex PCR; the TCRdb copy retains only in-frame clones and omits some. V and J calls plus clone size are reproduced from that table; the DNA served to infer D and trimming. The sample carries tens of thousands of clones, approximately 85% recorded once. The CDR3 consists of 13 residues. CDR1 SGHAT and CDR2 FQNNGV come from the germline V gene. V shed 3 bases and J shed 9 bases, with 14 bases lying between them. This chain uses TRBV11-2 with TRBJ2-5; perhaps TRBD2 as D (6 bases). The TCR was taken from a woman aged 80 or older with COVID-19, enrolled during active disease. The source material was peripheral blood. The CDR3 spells CASSLRDSRAQYF. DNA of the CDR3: TGTGCCAGCAGCTTGAGGGACTCCCGAGCCCAGTACTTC.